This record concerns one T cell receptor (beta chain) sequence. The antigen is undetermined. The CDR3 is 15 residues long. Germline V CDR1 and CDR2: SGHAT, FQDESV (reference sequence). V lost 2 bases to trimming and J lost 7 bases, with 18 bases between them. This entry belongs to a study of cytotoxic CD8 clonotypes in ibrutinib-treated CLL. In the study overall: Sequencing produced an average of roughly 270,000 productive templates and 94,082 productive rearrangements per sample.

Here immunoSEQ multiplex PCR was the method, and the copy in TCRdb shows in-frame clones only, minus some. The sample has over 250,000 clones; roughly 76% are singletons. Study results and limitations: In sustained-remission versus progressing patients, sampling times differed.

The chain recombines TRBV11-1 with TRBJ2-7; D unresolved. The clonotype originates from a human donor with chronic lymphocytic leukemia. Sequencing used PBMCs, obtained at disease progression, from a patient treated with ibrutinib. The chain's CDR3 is CASSLRTYNLLEQYF. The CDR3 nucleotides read TGTGCCAGCAGCTTAAGGACGTATAACCTCCTGGAGCAGTACTTC. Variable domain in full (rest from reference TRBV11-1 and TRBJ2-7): EAEVAQSPRYKITEKSQAVAFWCDPISGHATLYWYRQILGQGPELLVQFQDESVVDDSQLPKDRFSAERLKGVDSTLKIQPAELGDSAMYLCASSLRTYNLLEQYFGPGTRLTVT.